The clone carrying this TCR beta chain was counted ten times or more. Documented time point: pre-sensitization, week 0. The sample's treatment: therapeutic diphenylcyclopropenone sensitization with weekly scalp DPC. Whole blood that had not been fractionated was the source of extracted total RNA. The sample originates from a study of human T cells and chemical hapten exposure. TCRdb redid the calling of the RACE reads with MiXCR, one entry per CDR3 protein. The sample records 250,000 or so distinct CDR3 sequences, 7.5% to 8% being singletons. CDR3 length equals 13 residues. CDR1 is SGDLS and CDR2 is YYNGEE in the germline V gene. Trimming stripped 6 bases from V and 2 bases from J, with 11 bases between.

The material was whole blood, obtained in connection with sensitization to the hapten diphenylcyclopropenone (DPC). The gene calls are TRBV9 and TRBJ1-1; no firm D call. The receptor comes from a man between 18 and 35 years old with alopecia areata. Some clones in this sample may be carry-over from other donors' samples. In DNA form, the CDR3 reads TGTGCCAGCACCCAAGGGCTAAACACTGAAGCTTTCTTT. This gives the protein CASTQGLNTEAFF. Together with reference TRBV9 and TRBJ1-1, the CDR3 gives the full variable domain: DSGVTQTPKHLITATGQRVTLRCSPRSGDLSVYWYQQSLDQGLQFLIQYYNGEERAKGNILERFSAQQFPDLHSELNLSSLELGDSALYFCASTQGLNTEAFFGQGTRLTVV.